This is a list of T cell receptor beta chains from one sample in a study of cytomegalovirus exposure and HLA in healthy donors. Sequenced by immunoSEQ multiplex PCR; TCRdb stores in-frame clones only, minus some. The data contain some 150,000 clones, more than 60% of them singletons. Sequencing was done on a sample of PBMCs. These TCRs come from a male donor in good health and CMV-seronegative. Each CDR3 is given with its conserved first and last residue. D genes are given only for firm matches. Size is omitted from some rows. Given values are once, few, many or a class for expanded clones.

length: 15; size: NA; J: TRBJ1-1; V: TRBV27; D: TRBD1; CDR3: CASSGTGALNTEAFF; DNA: TGTGCCAGCAGTGGGACAGGAGCCTTGAACACTGAAGCTTTCTTT
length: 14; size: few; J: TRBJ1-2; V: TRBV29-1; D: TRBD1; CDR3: CSVGTGGIDDGYTF; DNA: TGCAGCGTGGGGACAGGGGGGATTGATGATGGCTACACCTTC
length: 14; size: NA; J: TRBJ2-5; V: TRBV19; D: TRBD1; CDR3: CASSRDRQQETQYF; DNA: TGTGCCAGTAGCCGGGACAGACAACAAGAGACCCAGTACTTC
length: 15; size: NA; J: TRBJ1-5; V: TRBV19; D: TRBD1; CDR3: CASTLMRTGDQPQHF; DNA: TGTGCCAGTACCTTGATGCGGACAGGGGATCAGCCCCAGCATTTT
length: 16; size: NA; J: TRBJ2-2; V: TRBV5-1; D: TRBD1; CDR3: CASRRSGTGGSGELFF; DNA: TGCGCCAGCCGCCGATCTGGGACAGGGGGCTCCGGGGAGCTGTTTTTT
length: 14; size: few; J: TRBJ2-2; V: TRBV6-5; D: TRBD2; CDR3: CASRGLARTGELFF; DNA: TGTGCCAGCAGGGGACTAGCGCGCACCGGGGAGCTGTTTTTT
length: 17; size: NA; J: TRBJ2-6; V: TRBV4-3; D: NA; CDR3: CASSQVAGFSGANVLTF; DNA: TGCGCCAGCAGCCAAGTAGCAGGGTTCTCTGGGGCCAACGTCCTGACTTTC
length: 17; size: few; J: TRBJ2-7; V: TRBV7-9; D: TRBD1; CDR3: CASSDERRDRGPYEQYF; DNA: TGTGCCAGCAGCGATGAACGCCGGGACAGGGGTCCCTACGAGCAGTACTTC
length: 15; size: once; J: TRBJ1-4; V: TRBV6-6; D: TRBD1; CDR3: CATKTGEPTNEKLFF; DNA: TGTGCCACCAAGACAGGGGAGCCAACTAATGAAAAACTGTTTTTT
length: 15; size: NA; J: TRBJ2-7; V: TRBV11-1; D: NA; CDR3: CASSLSSGSSYEQYF; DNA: TGTGCCAGCAGCCTGAGCTCCGGGAGCTCCTACGAGCAGTACTTC
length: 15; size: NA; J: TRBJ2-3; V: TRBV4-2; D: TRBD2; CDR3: CASSEAGVYADTQYF; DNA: TGTGCCAGCAGCGAAGCGGGAGTTTACGCAGATACGCAGTATTTT
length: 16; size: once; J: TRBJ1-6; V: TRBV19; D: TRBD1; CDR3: CASSMLTGGNNSPLHF; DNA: TGTGCCAGTAGTATGTTAACAGGGGGGAATAATTCACCCCTCCACTTT
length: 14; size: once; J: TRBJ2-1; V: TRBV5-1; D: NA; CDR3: CASSLAFQRNEQFF; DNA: TGCGCCAGCAGCTTGGCCTTTCAGCGCAATGAGCAGTTCTTC
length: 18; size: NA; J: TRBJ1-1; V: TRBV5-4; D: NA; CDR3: CASSLGGRAPSRNTEAFF; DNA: TGTGCCAGCAGCTTGGGGGGCCGGGCCCCCTCGAGGAACACTGAAGCTTTCTTT
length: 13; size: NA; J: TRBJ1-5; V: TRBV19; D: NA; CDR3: CASRGEQNRPQHF; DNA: TGTGCCAGTAGGGGAGAACAGAATCGACCCCAGCATTTT
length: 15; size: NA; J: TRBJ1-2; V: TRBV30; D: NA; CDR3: CAWSVLAGAGYGYTF; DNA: TGTGCCTGGAGTGTACTAGCGGGAGCGGGCTATGGCTACACCTTC
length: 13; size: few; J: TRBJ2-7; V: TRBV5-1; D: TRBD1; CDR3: CASSSGQGYEQYF; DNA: TGCGCCAGCAGCTCCGGACAGGGCTACGAGCAGTACTTC
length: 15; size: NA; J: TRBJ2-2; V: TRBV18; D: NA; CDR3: CASSQERTNTGELFF; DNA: TGTGCCAGCTCACAAGAGAGAACGAACACCGGGGAGCTGTTTTTT
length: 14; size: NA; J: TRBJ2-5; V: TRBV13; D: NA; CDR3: CASSLRSGLETQYF; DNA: TGTGCCAGCAGCTTACGGAGCGGGTTGGAGACCCAGTACTTC
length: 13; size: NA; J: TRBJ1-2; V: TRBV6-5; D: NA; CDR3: CASSYRQSYGYTF; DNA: TGTGCCAGCAGTTACCGACAGTCCTATGGCTACACCTTC
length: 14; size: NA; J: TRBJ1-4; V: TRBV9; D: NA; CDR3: CASSVGGYGEKLFF; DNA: TGTGCCAGCAGCGTAGGAGGGTACGGTGAAAAACTGTTTTTT
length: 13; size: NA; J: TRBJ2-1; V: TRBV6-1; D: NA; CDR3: CASSNRAYYEQFF; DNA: TGTGCCAGCAGCAACAGGGCTTACTATGAGCAGTTCTTC
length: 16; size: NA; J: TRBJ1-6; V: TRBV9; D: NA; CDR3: CASSVEDRRYNSPLHF; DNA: TGTGCCAGCAGCGTAGAAGACAGGCGCTATAATTCACCCCTCCACTTT
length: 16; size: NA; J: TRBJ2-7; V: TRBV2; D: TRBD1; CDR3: CASSPLRGQGLDEQYF; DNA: TGTGCCAGCAGCCCGCTCCGGGGACAGGGGCTTGACGAGCAGTACTTC
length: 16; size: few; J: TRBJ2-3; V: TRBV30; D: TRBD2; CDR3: CAWSKWSGVSTDTQYF; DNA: TGTGCCTGGAGTAAGTGGAGCGGGGTAAGCACAGATACGCAGTATTTT
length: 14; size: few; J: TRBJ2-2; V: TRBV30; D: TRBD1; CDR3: CAGGRQGFTGELFF; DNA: TGTGCCGGGGGGAGACAGGGGTTCACCGGGGAGCTGTTTTTT
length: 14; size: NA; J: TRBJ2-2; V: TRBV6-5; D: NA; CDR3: CASSYGQRSGELFF; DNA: TGTGCCAGCAGCTACGGACAGCGTAGCGGGGAGCTGTTTTTT
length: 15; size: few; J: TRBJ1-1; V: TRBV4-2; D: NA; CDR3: CPSSQDWRDRSEAFF; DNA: TGTCCCAGCAGCCAAGATTGGCGGGACCGAAGCGAAGCTTTCTTT
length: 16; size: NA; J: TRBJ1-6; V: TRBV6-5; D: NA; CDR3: CASSYSPGLRNSPLHF; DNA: TGTGCCAGCAGTTACTCCCCAGGGCTGCGGAATTCACCCCTCCACTTT
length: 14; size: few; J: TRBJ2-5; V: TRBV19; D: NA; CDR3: CASSIRGNQETQYF; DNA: TGTGCCAGTAGTATCCGGGGTAACCAAGAGACCCAGTACTTC
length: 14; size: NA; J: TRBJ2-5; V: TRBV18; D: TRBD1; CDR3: CASSPGDRVRTQYF; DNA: TGTGCCAGCTCACCAGGAGACAGGGTCCGGACCCAGTACTTC
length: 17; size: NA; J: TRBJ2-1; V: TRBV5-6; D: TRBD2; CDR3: CASSFWVAGGSYNEQFF; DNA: TGTGCCAGCAGCTTTTGGGTAGCGGGAGGCTCCTACAATGAGCAGTTCTTC
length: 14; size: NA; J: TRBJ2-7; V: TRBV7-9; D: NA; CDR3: CASSAAGTPSEQYF; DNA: TGTGCCAGCAGCGCAGCCGGGACACCTTCCGAGCAGTACTTC
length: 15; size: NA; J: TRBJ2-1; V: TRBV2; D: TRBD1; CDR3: CASRETGISYNEQFF; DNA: TGTGCCAGCAGGGAGACAGGGATTTCCTACAATGAGCAGTTCTTC
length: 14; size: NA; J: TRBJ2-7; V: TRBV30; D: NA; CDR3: CAWSIGRVGYEQYF; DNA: TGTGCCTGGTCTATCGGCAGGGTAGGTTACGAGCAGTACTTC
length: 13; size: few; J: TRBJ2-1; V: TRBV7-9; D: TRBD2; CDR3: CASSLGLAEEQFF; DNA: TGTGCCAGCAGCTTAGGGCTAGCGGAGGAGCAGTTCTTC
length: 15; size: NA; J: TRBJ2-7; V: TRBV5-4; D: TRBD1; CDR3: CASSVGQGTGYEQYF; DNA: TGTGCCAGCAGCGTGGGACAGGGAACCGGCTACGAGCAGTACTTC
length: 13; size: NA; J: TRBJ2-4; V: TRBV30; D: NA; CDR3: CAWETGVRNIQYF; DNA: TGTGCCTGGGAAACCGGGGTGAGAAACATTCAGTACTTC
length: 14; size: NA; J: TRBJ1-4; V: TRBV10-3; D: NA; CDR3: CAISEDRPNEKLFF; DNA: TGTGCCATCAGTGAGGACAGGCCTAATGAAAAACTGTTTTTT
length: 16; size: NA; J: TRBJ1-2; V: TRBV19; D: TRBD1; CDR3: CASSHRDRGRGYGYTF; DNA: TGTGCCAGTAGCCACCGGGACAGGGGGCGAGGCTATGGCTACACCTTC
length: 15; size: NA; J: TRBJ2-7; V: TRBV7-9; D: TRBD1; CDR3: CASSLPDRGHNEQYF; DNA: TGTGCCAGCAGCTTACCGGACAGGGGGCACAACGAGCAGTACTTC
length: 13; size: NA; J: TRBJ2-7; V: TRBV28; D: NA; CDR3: CASRSGKSREQYF; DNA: TGTGCCAGCAGATCGGGGAAGAGTCGCGAGCAGTACTTC
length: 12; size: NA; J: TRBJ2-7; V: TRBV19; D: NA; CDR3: CASLNSAAEQYF; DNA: TGTGCCAGTTTGAACTCAGCAGCGGAACAATACTTC
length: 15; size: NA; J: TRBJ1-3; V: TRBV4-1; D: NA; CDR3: CASSQVRSSGNTIYF; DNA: TGCGCCAGCAGCCAAGTTCGCAGCTCTGGAAACACCATATATTTT
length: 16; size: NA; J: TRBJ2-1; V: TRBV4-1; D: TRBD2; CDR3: CASSQVELAEDNEQFF; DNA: TGCGCCAGCAGCCAAGTAGAACTAGCGGAGGACAATGAGCAGTTCTTC
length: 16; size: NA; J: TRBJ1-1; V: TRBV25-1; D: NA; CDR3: CASARGGRGANTEAFF; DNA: TGTGCCAGCGCGCGTGGGGGACGGGGGGCTAACACTGAAGCTTTCTTT